A selection of T cell receptor beta chains follows, all from one sample in a study of T cells in Graves' hyperthyroidism and ophthalmopathy. Each CDR3 protein is one row after TCRdb ran MiXCR on the multiplex PCR reads. The data show a few hundred thousand distinct CDR3 sequences, around 20% seen once. Sequencing used blood. These receptors all stem from a man younger than 30 with Graves' hyperthyroidism. The CDR3 runs from the conserved cysteine through the conserved F or W. A D gene is named only where the DNA matches it firmly. The size field is filled for only some rows; it gives once, few, many or a size class.

V: TRBV7-8
D: NA
J: TRBJ1-6
size: NA
length: 15
DNA: TGTGCCAGCAGCTTAGAGGCAGTCACAGGGTCACCCCTCCACTTT
CDR3: CASSLEAVTGSPLHF

V: TRBV3-1
D: NA
J: TRBJ2-7
size: once
length: 15
DNA: TGTGCCAGCAGCCCAGAGCTCTGGGCGGCCAACGAGCAGTACTTC
CDR3: CASSPELWAANEQYF

V: TRBV20-1
D: TRBD2
J: TRBJ2-3
size: few
length: 13
DNA: TGCAGTGCTAAGAGCGGGGGGGTGGCTACGCAGTATTTT
CDR3: CSAKSGGVATQYF

V: TRBV20-1
D: NA
J: TRBJ2-7
size: few
length: 14
DNA: TGCAGTGCTAGAATGCCAGGGAGCCCCTACGAGCAGTACTTC
CDR3: CSARMPGSPYEQYF

V: TRBV13
D: TRBD1
J: TRBJ1-1
size: NA
length: 14
DNA: TGTGCCAGCACACACAGGGGTATGGACACTGAAGCTTTCTTT
CDR3: CASTHRGMDTEAFF

V: TRBV29-1
D: NA
J: TRBJ1-2
size: many
length: 12
DNA: TGCAGCGTGGAGAGGGGGATCGATGGCTACACCTTC
CDR3: CSVERGIDGYTF

V: TRBV9
D: NA
J: TRBJ2-2
size: few
length: 16
DNA: TGTGCCAGCAGCGTAGGGATCCCGGAGCTCACCGGGGAGCTGTTTTTT
CDR3: CASSVGIPELTGELFF

V: TRBV11-2
D: NA
J: TRBJ1-2
size: many
length: 14
DNA: TGTGCCAGCAGCCCCCATTCAGTAAACTATGGCTACACCTTC
CDR3: CASSPHSVNYGYTF

V: TRBV12-3/TRBV12-4
D: NA
J: TRBJ1-1
size: many
length: 13
DNA: TGTGCCAGCAGTGGACTACTCAGGGCTGAAGCTTTCTTT
CDR3: CASSGLLRAEAFF

V: TRBV24-1
D: NA
J: TRBJ2-5
size: NA
length: 12
DNA: TGTGCCACCAGTGATTACGAAGAGACCCAGTACTTC
CDR3: CATSDYEETQYF

V: TRBV6-2/TRBV6-3
D: NA
J: TRBJ1-1
size: NA
length: 14
DNA: TGTGCCAGCAGTTCGCAGGGTGAGGACACTGAAGCTTTCTTT
CDR3: CASSSQGEDTEAFF